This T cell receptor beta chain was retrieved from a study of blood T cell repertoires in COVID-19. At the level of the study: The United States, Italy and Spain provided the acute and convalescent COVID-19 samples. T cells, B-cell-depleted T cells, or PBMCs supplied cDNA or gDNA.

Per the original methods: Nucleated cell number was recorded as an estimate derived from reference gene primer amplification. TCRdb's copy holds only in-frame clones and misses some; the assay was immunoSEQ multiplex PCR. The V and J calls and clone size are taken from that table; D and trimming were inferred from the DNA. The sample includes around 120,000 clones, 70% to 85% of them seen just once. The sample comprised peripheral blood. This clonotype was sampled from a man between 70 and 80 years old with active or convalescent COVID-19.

The CDR3 reads CASRLATDSNQPQHF. Written as DNA, the CDR3 is TGTGCCAGCAGGCTAGCTACGGACAGTAATCAGCCCCAGCATTTT. This chain uses TRBV6-5 with TRBJ1-5, with D possibly matching TRBD1 (6 bases). Between the trimmed V and J ends, which lost 6 bases and 4 bases, there was a span of 16 bases. Germline lookup yields CDR1 MNHEY and CDR2 SVGAGI. CDR3 length equals 15 residues.